These T cell receptor beta chains were read from a single sample in a study of identical twins. MiXCR, run by TCRdb on the 5' RACE reads, gives a single entry per CDR3 protein. Of 200,000 to 250,000 distinct CDR3 sequences in the sample, about 13% were seen once. These same data were also listed under a study on yellow fever vaccine responses in identical twins.

The sample was memory (CD45RO+) T cells sorted from blood. Receptors were obtained from a woman between 18 and 30 years old in good health. CDR3s include the opening cysteine and the closing phenylalanine or tryptophan. D genes are given only for firm matches. Clone size is given for some rows only: seen once, a few or many times, or a class if the clone is expanded.

NA | TRBJ2-1 | few | TRBV6-4 | TGTGCCAGCAGTCCGAACAAGAATGAGCAGTTCTTC | CASSPNKNEQFF
NA | TRBJ2-5 | NA | TRBV2 | TGTGCCAGCGTACAGCGGTTCCTGGAGACCCAGTACTTC | CASVQRFLETQYF
TRBD2 | TRBJ2-7 | few | TRBV20-1 | TGCAGTGCTGCCCCGGGACTAGCGGCCTACGAGCAGTACTTC | CSAAPGLAAYEQYF
NA | TRBJ2-1 | NA | TRBV29-1 | TGCAGCGTTGCCTCCGGATTCTACAATGAGCAGTTCTTC | CSVASGFYNEQFF
NA | TRBJ1-5 | many | TRBV29-1 | TGCAGCGTTGCCCCTTCCGACAGTCAGCCCCAGCATTTT | CSVAPSDSQPQHF
TRBD1 | TRBJ2-1 | NA | TRBV18 | TGTGCCAGCTCACCGCTCGGGACAGGGTACTACAATGAGCAGTTCTTC | CASSPLGTGYYNEQFF
NA | TRBJ2-2 | many | TRBV7-2 | TGTGCCAGCAGCTTAGCGTTTAAGGGAAACACCGGGGAGCTGTTTTTT | CASSLAFKGNTGELFF
NA | TRBJ2-3 | NA | TRBV3-1 | TGTGCCAGCGGAGGGTCGCAGAGCACAGATACGCAGTATTTT | CASGGSQSTDTQYF
TRBD1 | TRBJ2-1 | few | TRBV12-3/TRBV12-4 | TGTGCCAGCAGTTGGACAGGGGGCACCGGGAATGAGCAGTTCTTC | CASSWTGGTGNEQFF
NA | TRBJ2-7 | few | TRBV29-1 | TGCAGCGCCTACCGCTCCTACGAGCAGTACTTC | CSAYRSYEQYF
NA | TRBJ2-3 | few | TRBV20-1 | TGCAGTGCTAACGGGGGCAGCACAGATACGCAGTATTTT | CSANGGSTDTQYF
TRBD2 | TRBJ2-1 | many | TRBV20-1 | TGCAGTGCTTCCACCTTGACTAGCGGGATGGGTTCGGGCAATGAGCAGTTCTTC | CSASTLTSGMGSGNEQFF
TRBD1 | TRBJ2-6 | once | TRBV7-6 | TGTGCCAGCAGCTCTCCTCCGGGTTGGGACAGGGGTGCTGGGGCCAACGTCCTGACTTTC | CASSSPPGWDRGAGANVLTF
NA | TRBJ1-1 | many | TRBV7-3 | TGTGCCAGCAGCCAGTTCCAGGGCACTGAAGCTTTCTTT | CASSQFQGTEAFF